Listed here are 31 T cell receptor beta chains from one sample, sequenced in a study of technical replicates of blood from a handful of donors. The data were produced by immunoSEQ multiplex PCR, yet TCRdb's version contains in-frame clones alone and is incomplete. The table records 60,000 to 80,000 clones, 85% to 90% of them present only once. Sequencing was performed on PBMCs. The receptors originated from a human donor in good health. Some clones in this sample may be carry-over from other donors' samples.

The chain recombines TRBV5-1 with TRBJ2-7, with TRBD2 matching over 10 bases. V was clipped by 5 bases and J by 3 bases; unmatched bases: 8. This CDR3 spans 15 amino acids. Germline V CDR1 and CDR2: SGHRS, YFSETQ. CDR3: CASSSTLAGVYEQYF. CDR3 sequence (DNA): TGCGCCAGCAGTAGTACGCTAGCGGGGGTCTACGAGCAGTACTTC. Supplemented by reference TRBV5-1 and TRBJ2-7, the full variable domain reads KAGVTQTPRYLIKTRGQQVTLSCSPISGHRSVSWYQQTPGQGLQFLFEYFSETQRNKGNFPGRFSGRQFSNSRSEMNVSTLELGDSALYLCASSSTLAGVYEQYFGPGTRLTVT.

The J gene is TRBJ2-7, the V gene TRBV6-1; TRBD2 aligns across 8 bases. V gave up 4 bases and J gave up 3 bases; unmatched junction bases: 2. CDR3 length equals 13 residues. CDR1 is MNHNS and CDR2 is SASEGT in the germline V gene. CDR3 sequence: CASSAGGDYEQYF. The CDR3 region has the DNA TGTGCCAGCAGTGCCGGGGGGGACTACGAGCAGTACTTC.

CDR3 bases: TGTGCCAGCAGCTTGAACGGGGGGGCTTTGGGCGAGCAGTTCTTC. Its protein is CASSLNGGALGEQFF. The gene calls are TRBV7-3 and TRBJ2-1; 8 bases align to TRBD2. The CDR3 consists of 15 residues. Germline CDR1 is SGHTA and CDR2 is FQGTGA. The V and J ends lost 3 bases and 10 bases, in that order; junction bases with no gene match: 11.

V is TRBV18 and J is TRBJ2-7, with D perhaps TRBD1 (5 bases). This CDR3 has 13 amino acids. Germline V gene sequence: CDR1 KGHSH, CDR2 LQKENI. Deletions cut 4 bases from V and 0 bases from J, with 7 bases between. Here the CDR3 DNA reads TGTGCCAGCTCACGAGACAGCTCCTACGAGCAGTACTTC. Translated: CASSRDSSYEQYF.

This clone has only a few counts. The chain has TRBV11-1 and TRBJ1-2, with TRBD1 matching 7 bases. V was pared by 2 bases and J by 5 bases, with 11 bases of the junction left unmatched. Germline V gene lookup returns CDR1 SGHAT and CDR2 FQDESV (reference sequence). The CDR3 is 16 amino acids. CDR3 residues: CASSLFYVPGGYGYTF. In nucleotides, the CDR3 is TGTGCCAGCAGCTTATTCTACGTTCCAGGGGGATATGGCTACACCTTC. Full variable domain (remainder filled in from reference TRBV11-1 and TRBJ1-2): EAEVAQSPRYKITEKSQAVAFWCDPISGHATLYWYRQILGQGPELLVQFQDESVVDDSQLPKDRFSAERLKGVDSTLKIQPAELGDSAMYLCASSLFYVPGGYGYTFGSGTRLTVV.

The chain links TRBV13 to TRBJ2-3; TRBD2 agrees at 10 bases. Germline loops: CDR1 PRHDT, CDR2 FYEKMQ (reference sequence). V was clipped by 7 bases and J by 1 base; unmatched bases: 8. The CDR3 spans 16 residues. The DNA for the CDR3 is TGTGCCAGCACATTAACCGGGACTAGCGGCACAGATACGCAGTATTTT. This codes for CASTLTGTSGTDTQYF.

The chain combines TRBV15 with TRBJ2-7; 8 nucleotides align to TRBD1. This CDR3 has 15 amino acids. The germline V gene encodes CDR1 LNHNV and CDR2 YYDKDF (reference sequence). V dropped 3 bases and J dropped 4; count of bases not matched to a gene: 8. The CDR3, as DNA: TGTGCCACCAGCAGGGACGGGACAGGAGATTACGAGCAGTACTTC. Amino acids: CATSRDGTGDYEQYF.

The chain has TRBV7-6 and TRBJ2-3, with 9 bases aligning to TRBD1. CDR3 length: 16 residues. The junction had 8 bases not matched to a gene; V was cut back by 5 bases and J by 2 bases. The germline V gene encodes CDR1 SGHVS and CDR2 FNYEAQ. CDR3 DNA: TGTGCCAGCAGCCTATGGACAGGGGCTAACACAGATACGCAGTATTTT. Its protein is CASSLWTGANTDTQYF. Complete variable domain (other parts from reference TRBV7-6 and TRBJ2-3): GAGVSQSPRYKVTKRGQDVALRCDPISGHVSLYWYRQALGQGPEFLTYFNYEAQQDKSGLPNDRFSAERPEGSISTLTIQRTEQRDSAMYRCASSLWTGANTDTQYFGPGTRLTVL.

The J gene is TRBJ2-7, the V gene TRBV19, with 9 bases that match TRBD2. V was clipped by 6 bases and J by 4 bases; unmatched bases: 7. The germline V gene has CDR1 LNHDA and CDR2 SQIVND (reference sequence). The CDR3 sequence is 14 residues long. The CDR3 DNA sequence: TGTGCCAGTAGCCGACTAGCGGAAATTTACGAGCAGTACTTC. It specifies CASSRLAEIYEQYF. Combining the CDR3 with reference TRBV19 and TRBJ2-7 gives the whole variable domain DGGITQSPKYLFRKEGQNVTLSCEQNLNHDAMYWYRQDPGQGLRLIYYSQIVNDFQKGDIAEGYSVSREKKESFPLTVTSAQKNPTAFYLCASSRLAEIYEQYFGPGTRLTVT.

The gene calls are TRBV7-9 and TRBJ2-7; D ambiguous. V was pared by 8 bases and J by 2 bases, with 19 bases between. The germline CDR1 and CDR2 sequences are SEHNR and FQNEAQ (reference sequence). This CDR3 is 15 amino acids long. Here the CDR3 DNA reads TGTGCCAGCTCTAACACGGCCGTCAGGCCCTACGAGCAGTACTTC. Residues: CASSNTAVRPYEQYF.

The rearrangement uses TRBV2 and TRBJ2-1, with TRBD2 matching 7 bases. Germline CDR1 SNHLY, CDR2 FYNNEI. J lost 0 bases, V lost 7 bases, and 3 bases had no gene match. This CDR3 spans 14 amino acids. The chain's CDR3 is CASKGGSSYNEQFF. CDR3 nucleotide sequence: TGTGCCAGCAAGGGAGGGAGCTCCTACAATGAGCAGTTCTTC.

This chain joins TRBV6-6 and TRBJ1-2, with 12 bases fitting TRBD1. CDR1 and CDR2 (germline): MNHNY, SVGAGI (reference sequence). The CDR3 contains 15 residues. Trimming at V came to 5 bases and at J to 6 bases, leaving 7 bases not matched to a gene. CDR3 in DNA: TGTGCCAGCAGTAGCCGGGACAGGGGGCCTCATGGCTACACCTTC. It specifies CASSSRDRGPHGYTF.

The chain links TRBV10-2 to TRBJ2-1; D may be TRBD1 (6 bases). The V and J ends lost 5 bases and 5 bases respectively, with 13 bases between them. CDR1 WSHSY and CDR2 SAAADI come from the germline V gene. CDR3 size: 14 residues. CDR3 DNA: TGCGCCAGCAGTAATTCCGGGACACACAATGAGCAGTTCTTC. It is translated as CASSNSGTHNEQFF.

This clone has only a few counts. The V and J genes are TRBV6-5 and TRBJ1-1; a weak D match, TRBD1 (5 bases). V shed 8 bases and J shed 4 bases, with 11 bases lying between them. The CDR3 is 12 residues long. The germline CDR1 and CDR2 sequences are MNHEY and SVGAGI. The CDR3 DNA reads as TGTGCCAGCTGCCCGGGGGGCACTGAAGCTTTCTTT. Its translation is CASCPGGTEAFF.

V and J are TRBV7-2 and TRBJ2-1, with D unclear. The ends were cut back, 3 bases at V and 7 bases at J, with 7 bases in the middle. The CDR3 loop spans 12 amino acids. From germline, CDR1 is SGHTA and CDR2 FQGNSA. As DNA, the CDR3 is TGTGCCAGCAGCTTTACGACTAATGAGCAGTTCTTC. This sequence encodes CASSFTTNEQFF.

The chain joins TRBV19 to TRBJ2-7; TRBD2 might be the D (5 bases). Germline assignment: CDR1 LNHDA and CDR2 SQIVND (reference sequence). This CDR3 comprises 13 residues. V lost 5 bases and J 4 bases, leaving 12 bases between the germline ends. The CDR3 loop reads CASSLTTTYEQYF. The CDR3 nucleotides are TGTGCCAGTAGTCTGACTACTACGTACGAGCAGTACTTC.

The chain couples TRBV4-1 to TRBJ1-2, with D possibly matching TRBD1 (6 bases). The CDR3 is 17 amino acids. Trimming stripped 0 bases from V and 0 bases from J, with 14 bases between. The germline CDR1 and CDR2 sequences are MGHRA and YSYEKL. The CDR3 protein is CASSQDSGGRPNYGYTF. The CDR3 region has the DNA TGCGCCAGCAGCCAAGATTCGGGGGGCAGACCTAACTATGGCTACACCTTC.

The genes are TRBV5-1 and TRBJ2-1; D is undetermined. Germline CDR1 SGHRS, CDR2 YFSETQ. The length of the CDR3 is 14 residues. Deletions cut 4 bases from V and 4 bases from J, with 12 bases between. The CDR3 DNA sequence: TGCGCCAGCAGCCCCACTGGCGGATACAATGAGCAGTTCTTC. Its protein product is CASSPTGGYNEQFF.

The CDR3 nucleotides read TGTGCCAGCAGCTTAGCATTGGGCCCTGGAGGAGAGACCCAGTACTTC. It encodes CASSLALGPGGETQYF. V and J are TRBV7-9 and TRBJ2-5, with D possibly TRBD2 on 5 matching bases. CDR1 and CDR2 (germline): SEHNR, FQNEAQ (reference sequence). V was pared by 0 bases and J by 4 bases, with 15 bases between. CDR3 length: 16 residues. Drawing the rest from reference TRBV7-9 and TRBJ2-5, the complete variable domain is DTGVSQNPRHKITKRGQNVTFRCDPISEHNRLYWYRQTLGQGPEFLTYFQNEAQLEKSRLLSDRFSAERPKGSFSTLEIQRTEQGDSAMYLCASSLALGPGGETQYFGPGTRLLVL.

The CDR3 region is CSVEGRDSSTDTQYF. The DNA for the CDR3 is TGCAGCGTTGAAGGAAGGGACAGTAGCACAGATACGCAGTATTTT. The genes are TRBV29-1 and TRBJ2-3; 7 bases line up with TRBD1. V trimming: 1 base; J trimming: 0 bases; junction bases outside the gene matches: 4. CDR3 length equals 15 residues. Per the germline V gene, CDR1 is SQVTM and CDR2 is ANQGSEA.

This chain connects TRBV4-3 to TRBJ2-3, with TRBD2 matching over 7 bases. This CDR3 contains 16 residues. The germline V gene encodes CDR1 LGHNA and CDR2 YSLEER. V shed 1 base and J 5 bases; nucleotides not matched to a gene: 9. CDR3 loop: CASSQGPAGVVDTQYF. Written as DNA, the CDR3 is TGCGCCAGCAGCCAAGGTCCTGCGGGGGTGGTAGATACGCAGTATTTT.

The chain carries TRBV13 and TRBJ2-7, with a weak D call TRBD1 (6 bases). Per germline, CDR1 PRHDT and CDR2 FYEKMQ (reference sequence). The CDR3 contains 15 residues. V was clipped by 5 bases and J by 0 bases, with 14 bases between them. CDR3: CASSEGPGASYEQYF. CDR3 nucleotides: TGTGCCAGCAGCGAAGGTCCAGGGGCCTCCTACGAGCAGTACTTC.

The CDR3 reads CASSAPMAEADTQYF. The CDR3, as DNA: TGTGCCAGCAGTGCCCCAATGGCCGAGGCAGATACGCAGTATTTT. This chain uses TRBV6-7 with TRBJ2-3; D remains unclear. TRBV6-7 is annotated as an ORF whose role is uncertain. With 5 bases removed from V and 4 bases from J, the gap between germline ends came to 16 bases. CDR3 length equals 15 residues.

The CDR3 is CATWDLGGYTF. DNA for the CDR3: TGTGCCACTTGGGACTTGGGTGGCTACACCTTC. V and J are TRBV6-5 and TRBJ1-2; maybe TRBD1 (5 bases). Deletions cut 10 bases from V and 7 bases from J, with 13 bases between. The V gene's germline CDR1 is MNHEY and CDR2 SVGAGI. The CDR3 has 11 amino acids.

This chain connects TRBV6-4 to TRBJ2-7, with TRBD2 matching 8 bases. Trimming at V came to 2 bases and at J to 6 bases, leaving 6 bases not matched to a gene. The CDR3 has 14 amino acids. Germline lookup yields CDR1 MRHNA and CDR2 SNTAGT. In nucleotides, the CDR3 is TGTGCCAGCAGTGACCAAGCGGGAGTAGGCGAGCAGTACTTC. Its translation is CASSDQAGVGEQYF.

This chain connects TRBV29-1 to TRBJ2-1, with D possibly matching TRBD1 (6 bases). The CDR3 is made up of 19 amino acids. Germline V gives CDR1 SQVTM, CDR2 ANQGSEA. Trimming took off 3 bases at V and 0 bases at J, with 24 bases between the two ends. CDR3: CSVEVWWTAEESSYNEQFF. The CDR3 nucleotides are TGCAGCGTTGAGGTTTGGTGGACAGCTGAGGAAAGCTCCTACAATGAGCAGTTCTTC.

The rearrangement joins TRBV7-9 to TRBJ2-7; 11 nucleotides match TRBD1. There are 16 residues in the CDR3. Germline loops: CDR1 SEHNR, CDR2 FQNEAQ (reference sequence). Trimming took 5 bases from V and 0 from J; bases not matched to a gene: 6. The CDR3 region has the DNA TGTGCCAGCAGCCAGCGGACAGGGGGCAACTCCTACGAGCAGTACTTC. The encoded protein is CASSQRTGGNSYEQYF.

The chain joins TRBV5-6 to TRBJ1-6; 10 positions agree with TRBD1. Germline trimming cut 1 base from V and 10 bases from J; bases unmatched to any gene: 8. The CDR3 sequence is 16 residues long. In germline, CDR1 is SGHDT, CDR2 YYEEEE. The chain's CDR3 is CASSLLGQGINSPLHF. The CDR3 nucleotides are TGTGCCAGCAGCTTGCTGGGACAGGGGATTAACTCACCCCTCCACTTT.

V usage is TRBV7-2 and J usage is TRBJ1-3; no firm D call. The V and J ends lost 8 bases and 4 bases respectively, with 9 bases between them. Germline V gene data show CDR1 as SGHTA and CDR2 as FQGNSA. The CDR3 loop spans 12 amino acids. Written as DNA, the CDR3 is TGTGCCAGCCGCGATATGGGAAACACCATATATTTT. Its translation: CASRDMGNTIYF. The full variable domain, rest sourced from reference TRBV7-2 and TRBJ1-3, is GAGVSQSPSNKVTEKGKDVELRCDPISGHTALYWYRQSLGQGLEFLIYFQGNSAPDKSGLPSDRFSAERTGGSVSTLTIQRTQQEDSAVYLCASRDMGNTIYFGEGSWLTVV.

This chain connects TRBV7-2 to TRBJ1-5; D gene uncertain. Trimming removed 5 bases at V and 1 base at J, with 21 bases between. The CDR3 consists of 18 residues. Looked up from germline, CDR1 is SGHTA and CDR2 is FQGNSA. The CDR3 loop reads CASSKSAGSQWSNQPQHF. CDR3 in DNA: TGTGCCAGCAGCAAGTCGGCAGGCTCGCAATGGAGCAATCAGCCCCAGCATTTT.

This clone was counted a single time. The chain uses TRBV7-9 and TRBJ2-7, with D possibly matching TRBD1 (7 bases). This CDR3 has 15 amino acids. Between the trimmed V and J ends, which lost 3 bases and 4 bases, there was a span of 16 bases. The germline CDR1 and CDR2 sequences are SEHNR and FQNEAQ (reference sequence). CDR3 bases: TGTGCCAGCAGCTTGGGGCCACAGGGGAGGTACGAGCAGTACTTC. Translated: CASSLGPQGRYEQYF.